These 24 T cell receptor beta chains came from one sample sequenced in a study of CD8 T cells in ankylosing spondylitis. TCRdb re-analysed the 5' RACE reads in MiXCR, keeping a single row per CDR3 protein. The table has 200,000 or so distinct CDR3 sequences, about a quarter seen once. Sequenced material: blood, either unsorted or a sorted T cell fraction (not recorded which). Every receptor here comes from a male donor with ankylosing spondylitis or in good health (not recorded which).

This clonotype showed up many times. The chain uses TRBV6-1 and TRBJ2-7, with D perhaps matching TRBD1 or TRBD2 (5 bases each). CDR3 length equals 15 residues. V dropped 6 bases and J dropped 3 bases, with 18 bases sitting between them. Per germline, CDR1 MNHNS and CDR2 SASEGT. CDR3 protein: CASSPKRGTDYEQYF. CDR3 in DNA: TGTGCCAGCAGCCCAAAACGGGGCACCGACTACGAGCAGTACTTC.

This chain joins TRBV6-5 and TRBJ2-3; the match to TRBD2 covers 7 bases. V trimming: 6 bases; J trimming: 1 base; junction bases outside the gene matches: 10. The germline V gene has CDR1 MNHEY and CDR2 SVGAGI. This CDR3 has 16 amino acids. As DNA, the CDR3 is TGTGCCAGCAGAACCGGGACTACCGCTGGCACAGATACGCAGTATTTT. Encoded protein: CASRTGTTAGTDTQYF.

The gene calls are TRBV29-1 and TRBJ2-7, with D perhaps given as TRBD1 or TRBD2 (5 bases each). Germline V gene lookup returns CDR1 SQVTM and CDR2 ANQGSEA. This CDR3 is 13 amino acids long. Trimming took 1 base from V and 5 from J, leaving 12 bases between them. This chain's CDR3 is CSVEGAGTNEQYF. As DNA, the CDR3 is TGCAGCGTTGAAGGGGCAGGGACGAACGAGCAGTACTTC.

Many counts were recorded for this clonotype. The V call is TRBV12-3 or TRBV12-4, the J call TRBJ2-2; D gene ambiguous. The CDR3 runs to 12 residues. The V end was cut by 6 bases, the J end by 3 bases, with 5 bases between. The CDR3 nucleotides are TGTGCCAGCAGATCGGACACCGGGGAGCTGTTTTTT. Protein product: CASRSDTGELFF.

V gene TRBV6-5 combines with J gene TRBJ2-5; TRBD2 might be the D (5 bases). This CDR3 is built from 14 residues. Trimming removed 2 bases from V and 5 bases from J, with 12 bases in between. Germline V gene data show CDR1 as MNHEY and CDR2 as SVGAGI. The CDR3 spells CASSYPGKGETQYF. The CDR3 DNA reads TGTGCCAGCAGTTACCCGGGGAAAGGGGAGACCCAGTACTTC.

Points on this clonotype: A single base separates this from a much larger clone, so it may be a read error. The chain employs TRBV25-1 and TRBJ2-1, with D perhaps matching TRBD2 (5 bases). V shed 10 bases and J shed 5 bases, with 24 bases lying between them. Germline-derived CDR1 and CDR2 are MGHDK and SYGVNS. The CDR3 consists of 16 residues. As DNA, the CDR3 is TGTGCCATCAGACTTACGGGGTCTTCCTACAACAATGAGCAGTTCTTC. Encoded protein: CAIRLTGSSYNNEQFF.

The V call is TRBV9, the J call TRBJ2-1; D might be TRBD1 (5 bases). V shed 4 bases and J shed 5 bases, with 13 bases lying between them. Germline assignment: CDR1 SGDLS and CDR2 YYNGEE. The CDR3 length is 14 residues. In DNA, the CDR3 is TGTGCCAGCAGCTTCCTCGGACACGACAATGAGCAGTTCTTC. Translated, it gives CASSFLGHDNEQFF.

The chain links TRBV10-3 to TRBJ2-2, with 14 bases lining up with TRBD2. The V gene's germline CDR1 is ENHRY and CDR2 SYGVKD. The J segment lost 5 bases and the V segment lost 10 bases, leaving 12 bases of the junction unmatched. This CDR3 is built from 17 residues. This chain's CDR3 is CANSPGLAGAVTGELFF. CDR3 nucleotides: TGTGCCAACAGCCCGGGACTAGCGGGAGCTGTGACCGGGGAGCTGTTTTTT.

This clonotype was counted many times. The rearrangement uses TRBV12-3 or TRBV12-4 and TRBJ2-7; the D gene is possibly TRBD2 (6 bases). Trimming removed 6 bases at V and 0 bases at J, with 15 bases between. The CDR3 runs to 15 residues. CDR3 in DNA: TGTGCCAGCAGAAGCGGACTATCTAGCTCCTACGAGCAGTACTTC. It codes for CASRSGLSSSYEQYF.

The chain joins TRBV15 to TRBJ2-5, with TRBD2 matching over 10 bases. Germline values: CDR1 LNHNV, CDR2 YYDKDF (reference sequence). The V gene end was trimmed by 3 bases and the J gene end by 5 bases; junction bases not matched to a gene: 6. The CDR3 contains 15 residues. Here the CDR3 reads CATSRGGTSAETQYF. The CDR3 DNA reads TGTGCCACCAGCAGGGGGGGGACTAGCGCGGAGACCCAGTACTTC. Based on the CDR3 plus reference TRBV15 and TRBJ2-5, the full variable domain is DAMVIQNPRYQVTQFGKPVTLSCSQTLNHNVMYWYQQKSSQAPKLLFHYYDKDFNNEADTPDNFQSRRPNTSFCFLDIRSPGLGDTAMYLCATSRGGTSAETQYFGPGTRLLVL.

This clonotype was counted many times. This CDR3 reads CGGTSGDNEQFF. As DNA, the CDR3 is TGCGGAGGGACTAGCGGTGACAATGAGCAGTTCTTC. This chain joins TRBV29-1 and TRBJ2-1; 11 bases align to TRBD2. CDR3 length equals 12 residues. Germline V lookup: CDR1 SQVTM, CDR2 ANQGSEA.

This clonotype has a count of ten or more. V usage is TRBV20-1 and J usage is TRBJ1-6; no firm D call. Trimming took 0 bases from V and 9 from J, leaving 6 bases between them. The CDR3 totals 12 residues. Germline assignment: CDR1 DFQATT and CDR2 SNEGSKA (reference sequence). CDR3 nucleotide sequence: TGCAGTGCTAGAGATCGTTCTTCACCCCTCCACTTT. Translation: CSARDRSSPLHF.

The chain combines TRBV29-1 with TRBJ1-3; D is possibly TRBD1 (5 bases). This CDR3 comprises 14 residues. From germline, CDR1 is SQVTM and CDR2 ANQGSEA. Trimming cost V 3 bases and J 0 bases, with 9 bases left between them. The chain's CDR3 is CSVDPGRSGNTIYF. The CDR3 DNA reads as TGCAGCGTTGATCCGGGACGCTCTGGAAACACCATATATTTT.

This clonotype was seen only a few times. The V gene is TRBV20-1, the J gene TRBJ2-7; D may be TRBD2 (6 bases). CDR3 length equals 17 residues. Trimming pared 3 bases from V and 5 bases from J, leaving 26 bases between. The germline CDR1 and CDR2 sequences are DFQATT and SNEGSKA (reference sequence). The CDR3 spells CSASRETSMTRDNEQYF. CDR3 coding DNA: TGCAGTGCTAGCCGAGAGACCTCCATGACGCGGGATAACGAGCAGTACTTC.

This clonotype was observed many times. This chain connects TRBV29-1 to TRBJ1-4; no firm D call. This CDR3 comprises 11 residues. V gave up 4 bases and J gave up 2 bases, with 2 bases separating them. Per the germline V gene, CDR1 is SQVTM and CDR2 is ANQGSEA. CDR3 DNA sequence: TGCAGCGTTGCGACTAATGAAAAACTGTTTTTT. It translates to CSVATNEKLFF.

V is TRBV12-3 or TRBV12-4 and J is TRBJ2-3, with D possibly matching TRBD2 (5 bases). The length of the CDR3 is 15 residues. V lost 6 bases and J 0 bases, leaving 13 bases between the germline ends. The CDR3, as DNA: TGTGCCAGCAGGCCTAACGGGATAAGCACAGATACGCAGTATTTT. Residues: CASRPNGISTDTQYF.

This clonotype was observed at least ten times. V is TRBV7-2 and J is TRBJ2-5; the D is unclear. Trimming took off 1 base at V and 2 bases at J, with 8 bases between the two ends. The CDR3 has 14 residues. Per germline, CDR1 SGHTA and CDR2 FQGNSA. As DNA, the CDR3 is TGTGCCAGCAGCTTAGTAGTGGGGCAAGAGACCCAGTACTTC. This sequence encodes CASSLVVGQETQYF.

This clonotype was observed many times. The CDR3 sequence: CASSRQVSDEQFF. CDR3 DNA sequence: TGTGCCAGCAGCAGACAGGTAAGCGATGAGCAGTTCTTC. This sequence joins TRBV9 and TRBJ2-1; a weak D match, TRBD1 (6 bases). Germline V CDR1 and CDR2: SGDLS, YYNGEE. The CDR3 runs to 13 residues. V lost 4 bases and J lost 8, with 13 bases in between.

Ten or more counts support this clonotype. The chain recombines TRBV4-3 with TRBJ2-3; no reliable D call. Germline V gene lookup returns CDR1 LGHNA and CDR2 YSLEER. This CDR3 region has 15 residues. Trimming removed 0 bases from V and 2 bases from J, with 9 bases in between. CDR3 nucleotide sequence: TGCGCCAGCAGCCAAGAAGGGTGGGTCACAGATACGCAGTATTTT. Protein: CASSQEGWVTDTQYF.

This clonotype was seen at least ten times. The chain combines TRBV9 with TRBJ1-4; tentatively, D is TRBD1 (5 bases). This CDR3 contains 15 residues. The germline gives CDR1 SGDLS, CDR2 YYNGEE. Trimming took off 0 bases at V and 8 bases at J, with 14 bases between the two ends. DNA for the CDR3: TGTGCCAGCAGCGTAGGTGCGGGACGGGACGAAAAACTGTTTTTT. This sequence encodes CASSVGAGRDEKLFF.

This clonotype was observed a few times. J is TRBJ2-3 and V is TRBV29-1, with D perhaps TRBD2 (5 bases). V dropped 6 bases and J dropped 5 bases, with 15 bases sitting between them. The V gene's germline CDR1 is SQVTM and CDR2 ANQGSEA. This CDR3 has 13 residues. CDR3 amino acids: CSVRLGAGDTQYF. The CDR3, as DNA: TGCAGCGTGCGACTGGGAGCAGGAGATACGCAGTATTTT.

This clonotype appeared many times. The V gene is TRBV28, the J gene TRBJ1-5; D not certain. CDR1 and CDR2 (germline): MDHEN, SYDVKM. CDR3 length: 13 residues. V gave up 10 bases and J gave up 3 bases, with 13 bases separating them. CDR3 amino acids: CATGRRNNQPQHF. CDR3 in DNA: TGTGCCACCGGGCGGCGGAACAATCAGCCCCAGCATTTT.

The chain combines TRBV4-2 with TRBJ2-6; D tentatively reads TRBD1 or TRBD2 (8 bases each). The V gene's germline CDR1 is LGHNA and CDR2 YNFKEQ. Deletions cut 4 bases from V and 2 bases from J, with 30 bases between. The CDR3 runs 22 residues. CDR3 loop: CASSLGQGRGGVFKTGANVLTF. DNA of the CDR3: TGTGCCAGCAGCCTCGGACAGGGACGGGGGGGAGTTTTCAAGACTGGGGCCAACGTCCTGACTTTC.

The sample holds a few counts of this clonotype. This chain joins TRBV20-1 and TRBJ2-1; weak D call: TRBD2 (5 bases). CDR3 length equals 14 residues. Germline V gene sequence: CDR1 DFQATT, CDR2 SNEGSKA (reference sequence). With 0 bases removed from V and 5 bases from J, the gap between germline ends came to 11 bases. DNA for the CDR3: TGCAGTGCTAGAGAGGCTAGCCGTAACAATGAGCAGTTCTTC. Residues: CSAREASRNNEQFF.